This T cell receptor (beta chain) was captured by sequencing in a study of cytomegalovirus exposure and HLA in healthy donors. About the research overall: Early release data held tens of millions of unique TCRs from HLA-typed donors.

In regard to this clone: Its antigen remains unknown.

The J segment lost 0 bases and the V segment lost 2 bases, leaving 12 bases of the junction unmatched. The CDR3 sequence is 19 residues long. Germline loops: CDR1 KGHSH, CDR2 LQKENI. Overall study results and limits: According to the study, 160 or so TCR beta chains were cytomegalovirus-associated. In presence/absence analyses, roughly uniform sequencing depth across donors was assumed.

The PCR employed 60 Vbeta primers together with 13 Jbeta primers. Clones were sequenced by immunoSEQ multiplex PCR, and TCRdb holds only the in-frame ones, with some missing. The sample carries 200,000 or so clones, roughly 80% recorded once. The sequence was obtained from a woman between 40 and 50 years old in good health and CMV-seronegative. The sample taken for sequencing was PBMCs. The V gene is TRBV18, the J gene TRBJ2-3; TRBD1 aligns across 9 bases. The chain's CDR3 is CASSPDRGNVQGSTDTQYF. The CDR3 DNA reads TGTGCCAGCTCACCAGACAGGGGGAATGTGCAGGGGAGCACAGATACGCAGTATTTT.